What follows are 20 T cell receptor beta chains derived from one specimen sequenced in a study of beta chain features in type 1 diabetes. As every portion of the isolated RNA was reverse transcribed, the sequencing read expressed TCRB transcripts. Assay used: immunoSEQ multiplex PCR; TCRdb lists only in-frame clones, some missing. The profile shows 120,000 to 150,000 clones, about 12% of them singletons. For these TCRs, the target antigens are not known. Study findings and constraints: Moderate yet significant TCRB CDR3 shortening was seen in Type 1 diabetes patients in all four CD4+ subsets.

Sequenced input: central memory CD4+ T cells from blood. Source of these receptors: a man between 18 and 29 years old with type 1 diabetes.

Turning to this clone: The junction and the germline gene differ at one end; a read error may be behind it. CDR3 nucleotide sequence: TGTGCCACCGGGAACCCTGAAGCTTTCTTT. It translates to CATGNPEAFF. This chain links TRBV7-9 with TRBJ1-1; no reliable D call. This CDR3 has 10 amino acids. Germline CDR1 and CDR2: SEHNR and FQNEAQ (reference sequence). The variable domain in full, with the rest retrieved from reference TRBV7-9 and TRBJ1-1, is DTGVSQNPRHKITKRGQNVTFRCDPISEHNRLYWYRQTLGQGPEFLTYFQNEAQLEKSRLLSDRFSAERPKGSFSTLEIQRTEQGDSAMYLCATGNPEAFFGQGTRLTVV.

This chain joins TRBV27 and TRBJ1-1; 10 bases fit TRBD1. Germline CDR1 MNHEY, CDR2 SMNVEV (reference sequence). The V segment lost 2 bases and the J segment 4 bases; nucleotides outside the gene matches: 4. This CDR3 spans 15 amino acids. CDR3: CASSLVGQGTTEAFF. Here the CDR3 DNA reads TGTGCCAGCAGTTTAGTGGGACAGGGGACCACTGAAGCTTTCTTT.

The chain links TRBV7-2 to TRBJ1-1; 7 bases map to TRBD1. The junction had 9 bases not matched to a gene; V was cut back by 4 bases and J by 4 bases. Germline-derived CDR1 and CDR2 are SGHTA and FQGNSA. CDR3 length: 15 amino acids. The CDR3 nucleotides are TGTGCCAGCAGCTCGAACAGGGGTTGGGGCACTGAAGCTTTCTTT. It translates to CASSSNRGWGTEAFF.

The chain has TRBV19 and TRBJ2-3, with D maybe TRBD2 (6 bases). Trimming removed 6 bases at V and 1 base at J, with 20 bases between. Germline assignment: CDR1 LNHDA and CDR2 SQIVND (reference sequence). The length of the CDR3 is 17 residues. The CDR3 region is CASRPGGWGDGTDTQYF. The CDR3 DNA reads as TGTGCCAGTAGGCCCGGTGGCTGGGGGGATGGCACAGATACGCAGTATTTT. Variable domain in full (rest from reference TRBV19 and TRBJ2-3): DGGITQSPKYLFRKEGQNVTLSCEQNLNHDAMYWYRQDPGQGLRLIYYSQIVNDFQKGDIAEGYSVSREKKESFPLTVTSAQKNPTAFYLCASRPGGWGDGTDTQYFGPGTRLTVL.

There are a few counts of this clone. The chain employs TRBV2 and TRBJ1-3; no definite D call. The ends were cut back, 0 bases at V and 0 bases at J, with 6 bases in the middle. The length of the CDR3 is 15 residues. CDR1 SNHLY and CDR2 FYNNEI come from the germline V gene. CDR3 in DNA: TGTGCCAGCAGTGAAGCGCGTAGCTCTGGAAACACCATATATTTT. This gives the protein CASSEARSSGNTIYF. Full variable domain (rest looked up from reference TRBV2 and TRBJ1-3): EPEVTQTPSHQVTQMGQEVILRCVPISNHLYFYWYRQILGQKVEFLVSFYNNEISEKSEIFDDQFSVERPDGSNFTLKIRSTKLEDSAMYFCASSEARSSGNTIYFGEGSWLTVV.

V gene TRBV7-8 combines with J gene TRBJ1-6, with 8 bases that match TRBD1. The CDR3 is 16 amino acids. Germline loops: CDR1 SGHVS, CDR2 FQNEAQ. V was clipped by 4 bases and J by 9 bases; unmatched bases: 11. The CDR3 sequence is CASSSSLETGVSPLHF. In DNA, the CDR3 is TGTGCCAGCAGCTCAAGTCTCGAGACAGGGGTTTCACCCCTCCACTTT.

The chain carries TRBV7-2 and TRBJ2-1; 12 bases align to TRBD2. Germline V gene data show CDR1 as SGHTA and CDR2 as FQGNSA. This CDR3 has 14 residues. With 7 bases clipped from V and 6 bases from J, the junction kept 4 bases outside the gene matches. CDR3 bases: TGTGCCAGCAACCTAGCGGGGGGGCCCAATGAGCAGTTCTTC. Protein product: CASNLAGGPNEQFF.

This chain joins TRBV19 and TRBJ2-5; tentative D call: TRBD1 (5 bases). Germline CDR1 reads LNHDA; CDR2 reads SQIVND (reference sequence). The V and J ends lost 3 bases and 3 bases respectively, with 8 bases between them. CDR3 length: 13 amino acids. CDR3 DNA: TGTGCCAGTAGTATCGGACATAAAGAGACCCAGTACTTC. Residues: CASSIGHKETQYF.

This clone was recorded a few times. The gene calls are TRBV7-6 and TRBJ2-7; TRBD1 matches 8 bases. V shed 5 bases, J shed 2 bases, and the junction held 11 bases outside the gene matches. This CDR3 spans 16 amino acids. Looked up from germline, CDR1 is SGHVS and CDR2 is FNYEAQ. CDR3 amino acids: CASSPGPGTGTYEQYF. CDR3 nucleotides: TGTGCCAGCAGCCCGGGACCCGGGACAGGTACCTACGAGCAGTACTTC.

Only a few counts were recorded for this clone. The J gene is TRBJ1-1, the V gene TRBV18, with D tentatively TRBD1 (6 bases). The CDR3 extends over 15 amino acids. Germline V gene sequence: CDR1 KGHSH, CDR2 LQKENI. V was clipped by 5 bases and J by 4 bases, with 17 bases between them. The CDR3 nucleotides are TGTGCCAGCTCAGCTGGACAGTTGAGGAGCACTGAAGCTTTCTTT. Translated, it gives CASSAGQLRSTEAFF.

This clone was counted only a few times. The CDR3 is CASTLTAGGRETQYF. The CDR3 bases are TGTGCCAGCACCCTCACAGCGGGGGGTAGAGAGACCCAGTACTTC. V and J are TRBV7-9 and TRBJ2-5, with 9 bases matching TRBD2. The germline V gene has CDR1 SEHNR and CDR2 FQNEAQ (reference sequence). Losses at the gene ends were 7 bases for V and 4 bases for J; bases not matched to a gene: 10. The CDR3 extends over 15 amino acids.

This clone was observed a handful of times. J is TRBJ2-3 and V is TRBV6-4; unclear D gene. CDR3 length: 13 residues. Germline CDR1 is MRHNA and CDR2 is SNTAGT. Trimming took 2 bases from V and 2 from J, leaving 5 bases between them. Here the CDR3 DNA reads TGTGCCAGCAGTGACCCTGACACAGATACGCAGTATTTT. This sequence encodes CASSDPDTDTQYF.

This clone was seen many times. This chain connects TRBV7-2 to TRBJ2-3, with TRBD1 matching over 7 bases. J lost 2 bases, V lost 4 bases, and 3 bases had no gene match. The CDR3 consists of 14 residues. Germline assignment: CDR1 SGHTA and CDR2 FQGNSA. In DNA, the CDR3 is TGTGCCAGCAGCTGGGACAGTTCCACAGATACGCAGTATTTT. Its protein is CASSWDSSTDTQYF.

This clone turned up a few times. V is TRBV5-1 and J is TRBJ1-4; TRBD1 agrees at 7 bases. The germline CDR1 and CDR2 sequences are SGHRS and YFSETQ. The CDR3 is 16 residues long. Germline trimming cut 1 base from V and 2 bases from J; bases unmatched to any gene: 5. CDR3 loop: CASSLTGTATNEKLFF. The CDR3 DNA reads as TGCGCCAGCAGCTTGACCGGGACAGCTACTAATGAAAAACTGTTTTTT.

This clone was detected once. The chain recombines TRBV5-1 with TRBJ2-5; a weak D match, TRBD2 (6 bases). There are 15 residues in the CDR3. Deletions cut 0 bases from V and 2 bases from J, with 11 bases between. Per the germline V gene, CDR1 is SGHRS and CDR2 is YFSETQ. The CDR3 is CASSLVVGGQETQYF. Written as DNA, the CDR3 is TGCGCCAGCAGCTTGGTTGTGGGGGGTCAAGAGACCCAGTACTTC. Full variable domain (missing parts from reference TRBV5-1 and TRBJ2-5): KAGVTQTPRYLIKTRGQQVTLSCSPISGHRSVSWYQQTPGQGLQFLFEYFSETQRNKGNFPGRFSGRQFSNSRSEMNVSTLELGDSALYLCASSLVVGGQETQYFGPGTRLLVL.

This clone was seen more than once but under ten times. The chain combines TRBV11-2 with TRBJ1-1; 7 bases are a match to TRBD1. V lost 4 bases and J lost 1; bases outside the gene matches: 6. The CDR3 spans 15 residues. Germline V gene data show CDR1 as SGHAT and CDR2 as FQNNGV. The CDR3 loop is CASSSSDRANTEAFF. In DNA form, the CDR3 reads TGTGCCAGCAGCTCCTCCGACAGGGCGAACACTGAAGCTTTCTTT.

This clone was detected many times. V and J are TRBV7-9 and TRBJ2-3; the match to TRBD1 covers 10 bases. CDR1 is SEHNR, CDR2 FQNEAQ, per germline (reference sequence). The junction had 4 bases not matched to a gene; V was cut back by 4 bases and J by 3 bases. The CDR3 contains 15 residues. CDR3: CASSYGTGETDTQYF. Written as DNA, the CDR3 is TGTGCCAGCAGCTACGGGACAGGGGAGACAGATACGCAGTATTTT.

This clone was found a few times. The chain combines TRBV4-2 with TRBJ1-6; D is perhaps TRBD1 (5 bases). The CDR3 is 16 amino acids. From germline, CDR1 is LGHNA and CDR2 YNFKEQ. Deletions cut 0 bases from V and 7 bases from J, with 13 bases between. The CDR3 coding sequence is TGTGCCAGCAGCCAAGATCTGGGGACGGGGAATTCACCCCTCCACTTT. Residues: CASSQDLGTGNSPLHF.

The V gene is TRBV6-1, the J gene TRBJ2-7; 7 nucleotides align to TRBD2. The V and J ends lost 2 bases and 7 bases, in that order; junction bases with no gene match: 5. The CDR3 consists of 13 residues. CDR1 is MNHNS, CDR2 SASEGT, per germline. CDR3 protein: CASSETREGEQYF. CDR3 sequence (DNA): TGTGCCAGCAGTGAAACTAGGGAGGGGGAGCAGTACTTC.

The rearrangement joins TRBV4-1 to TRBJ1-1; D remains unclear. Germline CDR1 and CDR2: MGHRA and YSYEKL. With 0 bases removed from V and 2 bases from J, the gap between germline ends came to 7 bases. The CDR3 contains 14 residues. Here the CDR3 DNA reads TGCGCCAGCAGCCAAGATTACAGCAACACTGAAGCTTTCTTT. It translates to CASSQDYSNTEAFF.